One TCR beta chain is described in this entry. This sample is part of a study of circulating CD8 cells and anti-PD-1 response in melanoma. Four subsets defined by PD-1 and/or TIGIT were sorted from live CD3+CD8+TCRalphabeta+ cells. Each library started from roughly 15 ng of total RNA using the QIAseq Immune Repertoire TCR panel. TCRdb re-called the reads with MiXCR, one entry per CDR3 protein. The sample has about 430 distinct CDR3 sequences; 9.3% are singletons. Material: CD8+ T cells from PBMCs, obtained at baseline or after one month of anti-PD-1 therapy (not recorded which). This clonotype originated in a human donor with melanoma.

The CDR3 protein is CAWSGGLAGVTDTQYF. The CDR3 nucleotides are TGTGCCTGGAGTGGCGGGCTAGCGGGGGTCACAGATACGCAGTATTTT. The V and J genes are TRBV30 and TRBJ2-3, with 10 bases matching TRBD2. CDR3 length: 16 residues. V lost 1 base, J lost 2 bases, and 6 bases stayed unmatched. Looked up from germline, CDR1 is GTSNPN and CDR2 is SVGIG (reference sequence). Drawing the rest from reference TRBV30 and TRBJ2-3, the complete variable domain is SQTIHQWPATLVQPVGSPLSLECTVEGTSNPNLYWYRQAAGRGLQLLFYSVGIGQISSEVPQNLSASRPQDRQFILSSKKLLLSDSGFYLCAWSGGLAGVTDTQYFGPGTRLTVL.